What follows is one T cell receptor (beta chain) and its context. The data belong to a study of blood T cell repertoires in COVID-19. Study-wide background: From the United States, Italy and Spain came samples of acute and convalescent COVID-19. In each case, the material was cDNA or gDNA derived from T cells, B-cell-depleted T cells, or PBMCs.

With V trimmed by 0 bases and J by 9 bases, 9 bases remained unmatched. There are 16 residues in the CDR3. Looked up from germline, CDR1 is KGHSH and CDR2 is LQKENI. Study processing details: Nucleated cell number was recorded as an estimate derived from reference gene primer amplification. Sequencing was performed with immunoSEQ multiplex PCR; in TCRdb, only in-frame clones are kept and a portion is missing. The DNA was the basis for D and trimming; V, J and clone size are from that table. The sample carries around 70,000 clones, roughly 80% recorded once. This TCR was recovered from an older woman with acute or convalescent COVID-19. The rearrangement uses TRBV18 and TRBJ2-1; 9 nucleotides match TRBD1. The sample consisted of peripheral blood. The CDR3 DNA sequence: TGTGCCAGCTCACCACCCGGGACAGGGTATTCTGGTGAGCAGTTCTTC. Amino acids: CASSPPGTGYSGEQFF.